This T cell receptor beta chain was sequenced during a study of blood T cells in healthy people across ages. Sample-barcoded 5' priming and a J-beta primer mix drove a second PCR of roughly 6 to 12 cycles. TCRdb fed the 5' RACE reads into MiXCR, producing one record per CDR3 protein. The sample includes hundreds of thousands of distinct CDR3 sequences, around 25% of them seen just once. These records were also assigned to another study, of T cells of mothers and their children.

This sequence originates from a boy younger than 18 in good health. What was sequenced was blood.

The CDR3 loop reads CASSILQGWSGYTF. The CDR3 nucleotides are TGTGCCAGTAGTATCCTACAGGGGTGGAGCGGCTACACCTTC. V gene TRBV19 combines with J gene TRBJ1-2, with TRBD1 identical over 7 bases. The CDR3 loop spans 14 amino acids. Unmatched junction bases numbered 9, after V lost 3 bases and J lost 8 bases. The V gene's germline CDR1 is LNHDA and CDR2 SQIVND (reference sequence).